The 7 T cell receptor beta chains listed next were all sequenced from one sample in a study of blood T cell repertoires in COVID-19. Measured with immunoSEQ multiplex PCR; TCRdb has only the in-frame clones, and not every one. The sample includes over 110,000 clones, 65% to 90% of them seen just once. Sequenced material: peripheral blood. Receptors originate from a human donor in a cohort sampled during active COVID-19.

The J gene is TRBJ2-7, the V gene TRBV5-1, with D unclear. From germline, CDR1 is SGHRS and CDR2 YFSETQ. The V end lost 0 bases, the J end lost 6 bases, and 10 bases lay between the germline ends. This CDR3 has 13 amino acids. CDR3: CASSLDITGEQYF. CDR3 DNA sequence: TGCGCCAGCAGCTTGGACATAACGGGCGAGCAGTACTTC.

This clone turned up a few times. The chain uses TRBV7-9 and TRBJ1-5; D gene unclear. Trimming took off 1 base at V and 3 bases at J, with 7 bases between the two ends. Germline V lookup: CDR1 SEHNR, CDR2 FQNEAQ (reference sequence). CDR3 length: 14 amino acids. CDR3 residues: CASSLEAINQPQHF. CDR3 nucleotides: TGTGCCAGCAGCTTAGAAGCCATCAATCAGCCCCAGCATTTT.

The chain couples TRBV5-8 to TRBJ2-3; TRBD2 matches 9 bases. Per germline, CDR1 SGHTS and CDR2 YDEGEE. The trim removed 5 bases at V and 4 bases at J, leaving 11 bases unmatched. The CDR3 totals 16 residues. The CDR3 sequence: CASSPSGLARADTQYF. The CDR3 nucleotides read TGTGCCAGCAGTCCGTCGGGACTAGCTAGGGCAGATACGCAGTATTTT.

V gene TRBV28 combines with J gene TRBJ2-7; 9 nucleotides align to TRBD2. This CDR3 has 14 residues. V lost 8 bases and J lost 2; bases outside the gene matches: 7. CDR1 is MDHEN, CDR2 SYDVKM, per germline. The CDR3 sequence: CASQRAGGPYEQYF. The CDR3 DNA reads as TGTGCCAGCCAGAGGGCGGGAGGGCCCTACGAGCAGTACTTC.

The chain uses TRBV7-2 and TRBJ1-1; D unclear. V was cut by 3 bases and J by 1 base, with 9 bases left in between. This CDR3 is built from 14 residues. In germline, CDR1 is SGHTA, CDR2 FQGNSA. The CDR3 DNA reads TGTGCCAGCAGCTTTGGCAGTGCGAACACTGAAGCTTTCTTT. This codes for CASSFGSANTEAFF.

The rearrangement links TRBV18 to TRBJ2-6; D is unresolved. CDR1 KGHSH and CDR2 LQKENI come from the germline V gene. This CDR3 is built from 16 residues. V lost 6 bases, J lost 0 bases, and 12 bases lay in between. Written as DNA, the CDR3 is TGTGCCAGCTCTAAACAGCCTTTCTCTGGGGCCAACGTCCTGACTTTC. It encodes CASSKQPFSGANVLTF.

This sequence joins TRBV9 and TRBJ1-2; possibly TRBD1 for D (6 bases). Germline CDR1 reads SGDLS; CDR2 reads YYNGEE. Trimming pared 0 bases from V and 5 bases from J, leaving 17 bases between. The CDR3 runs 16 residues. The CDR3 bases are TGTGCCAGCAGCGTAGTCACAGGCGGGGGGCTGTATGGCTACACCTTC. Its translation: CASSVVTGGGLYGYTF.